This TCR beta chain is from a study of T-cell reconstitution after alpha-beta-depleted transplantation in children. The authors prepared the TCRbeta library with unique molecular identifiers. TCRdb re-called the PCR reads with MiXCR, one entry per CDR3 protein. The sample contains 200,000 to 250,000 distinct CDR3 sequences, roughly a tenth of which appear only once. The V gene lost 4 bases and the J gene lost 2 bases, with 16 bases spanning the gap. This CDR3 has 16 amino acids. CDR1 MNHEY and CDR2 SVGAGI come from the germline V gene. This sequence originates from a human donor who donated a stem cell graft to a child with acute lymphoblastic leukemia. The chain carries TRBV6-5 and TRBJ2-3; D is possibly TRBD1 (6 bases). The sequences come from PBMCs from the stem cell graft donor, collected from the stem cell graft. CDR3 sequence reads: CASSLTDSLYTDTQYF. The CDR3, as DNA: TGTGCCAGCAGTTTGACGGACAGCTTATACACAGATACGCAGTATTTT.